This T cell receptor (beta chain) was captured in a study of cytomegalovirus exposure and HLA in healthy donors listed by TCRdb under 2017. Notes on the research overall: An earlier analysis of 587 of the donors reported more than 250 Gb of sequence data and some 100 million unique TCR beta sequences from 150 million to 200 million T cells. To predict cytomegalovirus infection status, the study brought together high-throughput TCR immunosequencing, statistical association of individual TCRs with disease status, and machine learning. Every discovery cohort repertoire had been produced on one sequencing platform. Roughly 300 gigabases of sequencing data and around 80 million unique TCR sequences made up an early release that covered about 640 HLA-typed donors. The study aimed to test whether cataloging public T cell receptors could reveal signatures of past pathogen exposure. A handful of DR-DQ haplotypes were handled as single units for association and clustering because linkage in the cohort was strong. Genome-wide SNP genotypes for about 65% of the 666 donors were used in a later genetic analysis, which treated that subset as a discovery cohort. Using immunosequencing, the study profiled T cell repertoires from around 670 subjects and related those repertoires to cytomegalovirus serostatus. Rather than using new phenotypic data, the later analysis identified candidate immune exposures from TCR beta sequences and from how often those sequences occurred across donors. A later analysis re-analyzed previously published TCR beta repertoires from 660 or so donors and added high-resolution HLA genotyping to study TCR occurrence patterns. HLA typing covered class I and class II loci at four-digit resolution. Along with the approximately 700-subject first cohort, a separate validation cohort of more than 90 different subjects was used. An earlier analysis of some 500 of the donors applied high-throughput TCR beta sequencing to assess whether each TCR beta V gene segment acted as functional or pseudogenic. Alongside the repertoire data, information on donor age, sex, ethnicity and CMV serostatus was compiled. The number of typed donors differed by locus: roughly 629-640 for A, B, C, DRB1 and DQB1; approximately 520 for DQA1; 600 to 610 for DPA1; and 450 to 480 for DPB1. Among 300 to 500 genotyped donors of the cohort, an average of about 220,000 unique TCR beta nucleotide sequences was sequenced per donor, of which about 20% were non-productive. Of the 300 to 500 genotyped donors, 75% to 85% were placed in the genetic ancestry cluster associated with self-reported Caucasian donors. Here is what the overall study found, with its caveats: Around 16 rarely observed V segments, including chromosome 9 orphons, were excluded from the earlier analysis of about 610 of the donors because counts were too low. In a later genetic analysis, a missense DCLRE1C variant was associated with V-gene and J-gene trimming of TCR beta chains, and the association was replicated in an independent cohort. Three of the identified cytomegalovirus-associated TCR beta chains were confirmed in vitro to be specific for cytomegalovirus antigens. This cohort had only TCR beta chains sequenced, and the lack of alpha or paired-chain data limited which features could be detected. Because HLA typing was missing for some donors at each locus, association tests included only the typed subset. At a false discovery rate of 0.05, a later analysis linked under 20,000 TCR beta sequences to specific HLA alleles. A further reported finding was that TCR beta sequences accurately predicted the HLA-A and HLA-B alleles for most subjects in the first cohort. For the cohort, immune exposure information was limited to CMV serostatus. When HLA alleles, especially DR and DQ, strongly co-occurred, TCR associations were difficult to assign to individual alleles. Compared with the roughly 700-donor mean, donors in an Asian-associated ancestry cluster had fewer N-insertions in productive TCRs, according to a later genetic analysis. In the study, 150 to 200 TCR beta chains were listed as associated with cytomegalovirus. In a later analysis, most CMV-associated TCR beta chains were found to appear HLA-restricted, with HLA associations seemingly driven largely by CMV exposure. Linkage disequilibrium might explain the correlated functional status among segregating V segments, but an unknown experimental factor could not be excluded. In both the original and validation cohorts, the classifier was reported to diagnose cytomegalovirus status with high specificity and sensitivity. Sequencing depth was assumed to be roughly uniform across donors in the presence/absence analyses, though that assumption may not hold. The authors suggested that the approach could potentially be extended to other disease states and immunological phenotypes. In a later analysis, HLA-associated TCR beta chains showed more clonal expansion and lower generation probabilities than non-associated chains that were equally common. Because the 87-base-pair reads could not distinguish some IMGT-functional V segments, including TRBV6-2 and TRBV6-3, those segments were excluded. According to a later analysis, parvovirus B19, influenza, CMV and Epstein-Barr virus appeared linked to several top co-occurrence clusters. A later analysis found that TCR association rates varied across HLA loci, with DRB1 alleles showing the most associated TCRs and HLA-C alleles the fewest. An earlier analysis of around 540 of the donors showed that most TCR beta V segments appeared in productive rearrangements either about 87% or about 30% of the time, which broadly matched IMGT annotations. A group of highly shared sequence variants was considered likely to be a technical artifact of the sequencing pipeline. Most TCR sequences were observed very rarely across donors, whereas some public TCRs were present in many individuals.

The cohort was made up of about 670 healthy bone marrow donors. Cohort members were all nominally healthy when sampled, although unrecorded immune exposures were likely present. The donor was CMV seronegative and belonged to the group of over 300 seronegative cohort members. A peripheral blood sample was provided by each donor, and peripheral blood mononuclear cells were used for TCR beta sequencing. Genomic DNA was extracted from the blood cell samples with the Qiagen DNeasy Blood Extraction Kit. Comments on this clone: There is no known antigen for this receptor. Base qualities are missing; no much larger clone stands one base away.

Libraries were made using the immunoSEQ multiplex PCR assay. The multiplex PCR relied on a mix of 60 forward primers for TCR Vbeta segments and 13 reverse primers for TCR Jbeta segments. A multiplex PCR assay on genomic DNA amplified the CDR3 region of rearranged TCR beta genes. Amplified TCR beta libraries were sequenced as 87-base-pair reads on the Illumina HiSeq System. As for the authors' bioinformatics: Across the 670 or so repertoires, a later analysis counted approximately 75 million unique TCR beta chains, roughly 11 million of which were shared by at least two donors. To remove PCR and sequencing errors, raw reads were error-corrected and collapsed into unique sequences using a nearest-neighbor algorithm that merged closely related sequences. Alignment of CDR3 sequences to IMGT reference sequences was used to assign V, D and J gene segments. For a sequence to be retained, a match of at least six nucleotides to both a V gene segment and a J gene segment was required. Rearrangements were called productive when the CDR3 lacked stop codons and stayed in frame with V and J; all others were non-productive. CDR3 was defined according to IMGT convention as the region running from the second conserved V-encoded cysteine to the conserved J-encoded phenylalanine. The earlier analysis of a few hundred of the donors excluded sequences that lacked an unambiguous match to a single V gene segment. An earlier analysis of a few hundred of the donors classified V segments as functional when productive rearrangements were above 56.7% and as segregating when the standard deviation between donors was above 5%. To diagnose cytomegalovirus status from the catalog of TCR beta chain sequences, a statistical classification framework was built. A later analysis assigned V and J genes by comparing TCR nucleotide sequences with IMGT/GENE-DB human TR gene sequences. Using the TCRdist pipeline, a later analysis assigned CDR3 sequences along with most-parsimonious VDJ recombination scenarios. A later analysis defined each TCR beta chain by its CDR3 amino acid sequence plus V-gene family, and excluded reads lacking a unique V-gene family. In a later analysis, some 600 highly shared, low-generation-probability nucleotide sequences were removed to address suspected cross-contamination and a sequencing artifact. For each public chain, a later analysis derived a clonal expansion index from normalized ranks of inferred template counts within each repertoire. Generation probabilities in a later analysis came from a VDJ recombination model fitted to out-of-frame rearrangements, and those results were checked against IGoR. In a later analysis, hypergeometric tests were used to score TCR-TCR, TCR-HLA and TCR-CMV co-occurrence, with a repertoire-size bias correction applied to TCR pairs. In a later analysis, false discovery rates were estimated by permuting HLA or CMV assignments 20 times. In a later analysis, co-occurring TCRs were grouped using DBSCAN, with TCRdist sequence similarity added in when clustering inside HLA-allele-positive subsets. Repertoires with fewer than 30,000 or more than 120,000 public chains, plus five repertoires with anomalous nucleotide sharing, were excluded from co-occurrence clustering. TCRdb stores this immuneACCESS table with in-frame sequences only. Part of the clones is absent; in the studies checked, under half of the shortfall reflects unresolved V genes, and no reason is known for the rest. V and J calls plus clone size are reproduced from that table; the DNA served to infer D and trimming. The table for this sample lists 150,000 to 200,000 clones; 62% of them were counted only once. The top ten clonotypes cover about 3.2% of the sample.

Via the germline V gene, CDR1 is ENHRY and CDR2 SYGVKD. Relative to germline, V is missing 3 bases and J is missing 2 bases, with 3 bases of the junction outside any gene match. The CDR3 holds 14 amino acids from the cysteine to the phenylalanine. Only the CDR3 portion is preserved as DNA: 42 bases, with reading frame beginning at the first base. This TCR was recovered from a man aged 40-55 years in good health and CMV-seronegative. The material sequenced was PBMCs. The chain was built from TRBV10-3 and TRBJ2-5; 7 central bases correspond to TRBD2. The CDR3 region reads CAISDFSGQETQYF. The DNA reads as follows: TGTGCCATCAGTGACTTTAGCGGGCAAGAGACCCAGTACTTC.